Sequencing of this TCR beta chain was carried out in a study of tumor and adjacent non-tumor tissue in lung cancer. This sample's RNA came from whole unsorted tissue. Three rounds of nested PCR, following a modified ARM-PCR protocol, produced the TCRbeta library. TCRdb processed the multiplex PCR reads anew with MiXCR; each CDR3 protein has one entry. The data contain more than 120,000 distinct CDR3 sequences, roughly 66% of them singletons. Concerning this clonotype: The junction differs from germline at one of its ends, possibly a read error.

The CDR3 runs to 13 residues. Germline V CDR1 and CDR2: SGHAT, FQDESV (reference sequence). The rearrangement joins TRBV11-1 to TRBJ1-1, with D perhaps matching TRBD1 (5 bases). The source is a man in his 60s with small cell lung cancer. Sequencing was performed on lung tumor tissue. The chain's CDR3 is CANSVTRGAEDFF. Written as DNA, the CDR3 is TGTGCCAACAGCGTTACCAGAGGGGCTGAAGATTTCTTT.